The 25 T cell receptor beta chains given below trace back to one sample, sequenced in a study of CD8+CD57+ T cells in acquired aplastic anemia. The template for TCR beta VDJ and CDR3 sequence profiling was genomic DNA. TCRdb processed the reads anew with MiXCR; each CDR3 protein has one entry. The sample has approximately 170,000 distinct CDR3 sequences, around half seen once. Input material: sorted CD4+, CD8+, or CD8+CD57+ T cells (not recorded which) from PBMCs. These receptors all stem from a human donor in good health, serving as a control.

This clonotype showed up just a few times. This rearrangement joins TRBV7-3 to TRBJ2-5; D remains ambiguous. The CDR3 loop spans 13 amino acids. Trimming took 5 bases from V and 2 from J, leaving 9 bases between them. In germline, CDR1 is SGHTA, CDR2 FQGTGA. The CDR3 spells CASSTVQQETQYF. For the CDR3, the DNA is TGTGCCAGCAGCACCGTCCAACAAGAGACCCAGTACTTC. The variable domain in full, with the rest retrieved from reference TRBV7-3 and TRBJ2-5, is GAGVSQTPSNKVTEKGKYVELRCDPISGHTALYWYRQSLGQGPEFLIYFQGTGAADDSGLPNDRFFAVRPEGSVSTLKIQRTERGDSAVYLCASSTVQQETQYFGPGTRLLVL.

To note about this clonotype: Its ends do not fully match the called genes, so a read error is possible. The V and J genes are TRBV7-2 and TRBJ2-7; the match to TRBD2 covers 10 bases. Germline loops: CDR1 SGHTA, CDR2 FQGNSA. The length of the CDR3 is 14 residues. This chain's CDR3 is CASSFGTSAHEQYF. CDR3 nucleotides: TGCGCCAGCAGCTTCGGGACTAGCGCCCACGAGCAGTACTTC.

This clonotype was picked up many times. The chain couples TRBV6-2 or TRBV6-3 to TRBJ1-6, with D perhaps matching TRBD1 (5 bases). The V gene lost 7 bases and the J gene lost 7 bases, with 11 bases spanning the gap. The CDR3 has 13 amino acids. Germline CDR1 MNHEY, CDR2 SVGEGT. The CDR3 reads CASNRDRNSPLHF. CDR3 in DNA: TGTGCCAGCAACCGAGACAGAAATTCACCCCTCCACTTT.

The genes are TRBV5-1 and TRBJ1-1, with TRBD1 identical over 10 bases. After removal of 1 base from V and 3 bases from J, the junction contained 6 bases not matched to a gene. The CDR3 extends over 16 amino acids. CDR1 and CDR2 from the germline V gene are SGHRS and YFSETQ. The CDR3 nucleotides read TGCGCCAGCAGCTTGAAGTCCGGGACAGGGGACACTGAAGCTTTCTTT. It translates to CASSLKSGTGDTEAFF. Together with reference TRBV5-1 and TRBJ1-1, the CDR3 gives the full variable domain: KAGVTQTPRYLIKTRGQQVTLSCSPISGHRSVSWYQQTPGQGLQFLFEYFSETQRNKGNFPGRFSGRQFSNSRSEMNVSTLELGDSALYLCASSLKSGTGDTEAFFGQGTRLTVV.

The gene calls are TRBV20-1 and TRBJ1-5; 12 nucleotides line up with TRBD1. CDR1 DFQATT and CDR2 SNEGSKA come from the germline V gene (reference sequence). The CDR3 consists of 16 residues. After removal of 3 bases from V and 4 bases from J, the junction contained 7 bases not matched to a gene. CDR3 in amino acids: CSARTGTGGGNQPQHF. CDR3 in DNA: TGCAGTGCTAGGACCGGGACAGGGGGCGGGAATCAGCCCCAGCATTTT.

This sequence joins TRBV7-2 and TRBJ2-5; weak D call: TRBD1 (6 bases). CDR1 is SGHTA, CDR2 FQGNSA, per germline. CDR3 length: 12 amino acids. V lost 0 bases, J lost 7 bases, and 6 bases lay in between. CDR3 DNA sequence: TGTGCCAGCAGCTTAGCGGGGGCGACCCAGTACTTC. It specifies CASSLAGATQYF.

This rearrangement joins TRBV7-8 to TRBJ2-7; 10 bases agree with TRBD1. The germline V gene encodes CDR1 SGHVS and CDR2 FQNEAQ. The CDR3 is made up of 18 amino acids. The V segment lost 8 bases and the J segment 0 bases; nucleotides outside the gene matches: 16. The CDR3 coding sequence is TGTGCCAGCTCACCCGGGAGGAGGGGGACAGGGGTCTCCTACGAGCAGTACTTC. Residues: CASSPGRRGTGVSYEQYF.

The count of this clonotype is one. The chain uses TRBV7-2 and TRBJ2-5, with 13 nucleotides matching TRBD2. From germline, CDR1 is SGHTA and CDR2 FQGNSA. The ends lost 6 bases at V and 5 bases at J; junction bases unmatched: 15. This CDR3 contains 18 residues. The CDR3 is CASRNSGLAGPRGETQYF. Written as DNA, the CDR3 is TGTGCCAGCAGGAACTCGGGACTAGCGGGGCCACGGGGGGAGACCCAGTACTTC.

This clonotype was seen at least ten times. V is TRBV4-1 and J is TRBJ2-5; maybe TRBD1 (5 bases). CDR3 length: 14 residues. With 1 base removed from V and 5 bases from J, the gap between germline ends came to 11 bases. Germline V gene lookup returns CDR1 MGHRA and CDR2 YSYEKL. The CDR3 sequence: CASSQARQRETQYF. Here the CDR3 DNA reads TGCGCCAGCAGCCAAGCTCGACAGAGGGAGACCCAGTACTTC.

The chain uses TRBV29-1 and TRBJ1-1; 7 bases map to TRBD1. J was trimmed by 6 bases and V by 7 bases; bases with no gene match: 14. The CDR3 length is 14 residues. Germline assignment: CDR1 SQVTM and CDR2 ANQGSEA. CDR3 amino acids: CSAGNDREAAEAFF. Written as DNA, the CDR3 is TGCAGCGCCGGAAATGACAGGGAGGCGGCTGAAGCTTTCTTT.

This clonotype has just a few counts. The chain combines TRBV9 with TRBJ1-1; 9 bases map to TRBD1. This CDR3 is 16 amino acids long. Germline V gene data show CDR1 as SGDLS and CDR2 as YYNGEE. V trimming: 4 bases; J trimming: 1 base; junction bases outside the gene matches: 8. CDR3 protein: CASSLTGGGSNTEAFF. CDR3 DNA: TGTGCCAGCAGCCTGACAGGGGGTGGGTCGAACACTGAAGCTTTCTTT.

This clonotype turned up a few times. This sequence joins TRBV3-1 and TRBJ2-3; 12 bases are a match to TRBD2. The CDR3 is made up of 15 amino acids. Germline V gene data show CDR1 as LGHDT and CDR2 as YNNKEL (reference sequence). Trimming at V came to 7 bases and at J to 1 base, leaving 3 bases not matched to a gene. CDR3 DNA sequence: TGTGCCAGCACCAGGACTAGCGGGGGCACAGATACGCAGTATTTT. Its protein is CASTRTSGGTDTQYF.

The chain recombines TRBV15 with TRBJ2-1; 9 bases agree with TRBD2. The V gene's germline CDR1 is LNHNV and CDR2 YYDKDF (reference sequence). Losses at the gene ends were 8 bases for V and 2 bases for J; bases not matched to a gene: 1. The CDR3 sequence is 13 residues long. CDR3 protein: CATGGGAYNEQFF. In DNA, the CDR3 is TGTGCCACCGGCGGGGGGGCCTACAATGAGCAGTTCTTC.

This chain links TRBV2 with TRBJ1-5, with 7 bases aligning to TRBD1. CDR3 length: 18 residues. Germline assignment: CDR1 SNHLY and CDR2 FYNNEI. Trimming at V came to 6 bases and at J to 0 bases, leaving 14 bases not matched to a gene. The CDR3 sequence is CASRPGQGGAYSNQPQHF. Written as DNA, the CDR3 is TGTGCCAGCAGACCCGGGCAGGGGGGCGCGTATAGCAATCAGCCCCAGCATTTT. Looking up the rest from reference TRBV2 and TRBJ1-5 gives the full variable domain: EPEVTQTPSHQVTQMGQEVILRCVPISNHLYFYWYRQILGQKVEFLVSFYNNEISEKSEIFDDQFSVERPDGSNFTLKIRSTKLEDSAMYFCASRPGQGGAYSNQPQHFGDGTRLSIL.

This clonotype was found many times. The rearrangement joins TRBV20-1 to TRBJ2-5; D perhaps matches TRBD1 (5 bases). This CDR3 is built from 12 residues. Germline values: CDR1 DFQATT, CDR2 SNEGSKA (reference sequence). Trimming shortened V by 7 bases and J by 4 bases, and 13 bases separated the two germline ends. The CDR3, as DNA: TGCAGTGTCGAGAAGGGGCGAGAGACCCAGTACTTC. Amino acid sequence: CSVEKGRETQYF.

The rearrangement links TRBV10-3 to TRBJ2-1, with TRBD1 matching over 7 bases. CDR1 is ENHRY, CDR2 SYGVKD, per germline. The CDR3 totals 12 residues. V dropped 5 bases and J dropped 6; count of bases not matched to a gene: 1. The CDR3: CAISWDSNEQFF. The CDR3 bases are TGTGCCATCAGTTGGGACAGCAATGAGCAGTTCTTC.

The rearrangement joins TRBV7-3 to TRBJ2-7; 7 positions match TRBD1. The CDR3 totals 14 residues. Trimming removed 4 bases from V and 6 bases from J; junction bases left unmatched: 9. The germline gives CDR1 SGHTA, CDR2 FQGTGA. CDR3 region: CASSSTAAGGEQYF. CDR3 nucleotides: TGTGCCAGCAGCTCCACTGCGGCAGGGGGCGAGCAGTACTTC.

This clonotype appeared many times. The chain couples TRBV28 to TRBJ2-1; 8 nucleotides match TRBD1. The CDR3 covers 15 residues. Germline V gene sequence: CDR1 MDHEN, CDR2 SYDVKM. Losses at the gene ends were 3 bases for V and 9 bases for J; bases not matched to a gene: 10. DNA for the CDR3: TGTGCCAGCAGTTTTGGAGGCACAGGGGGGACTGAGCAGTTCTTC. It encodes CASSFGGTGGTEQFF.

The chain has TRBV19 and TRBJ1-1, with D maybe TRBD1 (6 bases). Germline loops: CDR1 LNHDA, CDR2 SQIVND (reference sequence). The CDR3 is 15 residues long. Trimming stripped 8 bases from V and 3 bases from J, with 19 bases between. In DNA, the CDR3 is TGTGCCAGTCAACGGGACACGTCAACGGACACTGAAGCTTTCTTT. It codes for CASQRDTSTDTEAFF.

This clonotype was counted ten times or more. Given the absence of the conserved phenylalanine or tryptophan at the CDR3 end, a read error is likely. Because the CDR3's place on the DNA is in doubt, the DNA is left out and the CDR3 is given as listed by TCRdb. V is TRBV7-9 and J is TRBJ1-1. The germline V gene encodes CDR1 SEHNR and CDR2 FQNEAQ (reference sequence). 10 amino acids form the CDR3, both terminal residues included. The CDR3: CASSLGSASL.

The CDR3 DNA sequence: TGCAGCGGGGGGGGGTACGATGGCTACACCTTC. Its translation is CSGGGYDGYTF. The V and J genes are TRBV29-1 and TRBJ1-2, with a possible D match to TRBD1 (5 bases). Trimming removed 7 bases from V and 6 bases from J, with 12 bases in between. Per the germline V gene, CDR1 is SQVTM and CDR2 is ANQGSEA. The CDR3 sequence is 11 residues long. Complete variable domain (other parts from reference TRBV29-1 and TRBJ1-2): SAVISQKPSRDICQRGTSLTIQCQVDSQVTMMFWYRQQPGQSLTLIATANQGSEATYESGFVIDKFPISRPNLTFSTLTVSNMSPEDSSIYLCSGGGYDGYTFGSGTRLTVV.

On this clonotype itself: One end of the junction fails to match germline, which may point to a read error. The rearrangement uses TRBV7-8 and TRBJ1-4, with D perhaps TRBD1 (5 bases). CDR3 size: 16 residues. Germline V gives CDR1 SGHVS, CDR2 FQNEAQ. The CDR3 loop reads CASNLSLGRHNEKLFF. The CDR3 bases are TGTGCCAGCAACTTAAGTTTGGGACGGCATAATGAAAAACTGTTTTTT. Supplemented by reference TRBV7-8 and TRBJ1-4, the full variable domain reads GAGVSQSPRYKVAKRGQDVALRCDPISGHVSLFWYQQALGQGPEFLTYFQNEAQLDKSGLPSDRFFAERPEGSVSTLKIQRTQQEDSAVYLCASNLSLGRHNEKLFFGSGTQLSVL.

The chain uses TRBV7-2 and TRBJ1-2; a weak D match, TRBD1 (6 bases). Germline V gene data show CDR1 as SGHTA and CDR2 as FQGNSA. The CDR3 is made up of 14 amino acids. V shed 6 bases and J shed 6 bases, with 17 bases lying between them. The CDR3 sequence: CASSPGRGANGYTF. As DNA, the CDR3 is TGTGCCAGCAGTCCTGGTCGGGGGGCGAATGGCTACACCTTC.

The table lists this clonotype with many counts. This rearrangement joins TRBV5-1 to TRBJ1-4; 7 bases are shared with TRBD1. The CDR3 has 14 residues. V dropped 4 bases and J dropped 5; count of bases not matched to a gene: 5. The germline gives CDR1 SGHRS, CDR2 YFSETQ. The CDR3 DNA reads as TGCGCCAGCAGCACACAGGGGATGAATGAAAAACTGTTTTTT. The encoded protein is CASSTQGMNEKLFF.

A note on this clonotype: At one end, the junction sequence differs from germline, possibly due to a read error. The genes are TRBV7-8 and TRBJ2-7; D is ambiguous. From germline, CDR1 is SGHVS and CDR2 FQNEAQ. The CDR3 is 15 amino acids. The DNA for the CDR3 is TGTGCCAGCGGCTTAGTCGGGCAGAAGATCGACGAGCAGTACTTC. It translates to CASGLVGQKIDEQYF.